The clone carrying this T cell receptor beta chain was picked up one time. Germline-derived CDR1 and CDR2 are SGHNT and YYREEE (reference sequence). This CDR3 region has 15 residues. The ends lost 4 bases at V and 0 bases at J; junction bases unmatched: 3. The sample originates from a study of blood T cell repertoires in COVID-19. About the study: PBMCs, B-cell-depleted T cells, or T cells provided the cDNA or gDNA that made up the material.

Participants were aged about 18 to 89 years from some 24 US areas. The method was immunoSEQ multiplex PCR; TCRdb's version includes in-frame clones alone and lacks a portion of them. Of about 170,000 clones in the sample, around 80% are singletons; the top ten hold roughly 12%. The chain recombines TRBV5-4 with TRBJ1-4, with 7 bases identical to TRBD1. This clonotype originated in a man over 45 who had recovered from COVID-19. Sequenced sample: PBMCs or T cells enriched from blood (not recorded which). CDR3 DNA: TGTGCCAGCAGCCTTCAGGGGGCAACTAATGAAAAACTGTTTTTT. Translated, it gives CASSLQGATNEKLFF.